This T cell receptor (beta chain) originates from a study of blood T cells in healthy people across ages (dated by TCRdb to between 2014 and 2016). In the study overall: Template switching captured roughly one uniquely barcoded TCR beta cDNA molecule per two T cells in model experiments. Age-related changes in TCR beta repertoire diversity were measured in the study by deep sequencing normalized with unique cDNA molecular identifiers. The donors were divided into four age groups: young (average around 15 years), middle-aged (about 41), aged (about 56) and long-lived (nearly 85). To avoid experimental bias, donors of different ages were distributed randomly across sequencing lanes. For two donors (one aged 18 to 29 and one aged 80 or older), the study analyzed two additional independent replicas of 1 million unique cDNA reads from the same blood draw.

The CDR3 spans 16 residues, from the cysteine through the phenylalanine. This entry keeps only the CDR3 DNA: 48 bases, framed from base 1. From V the trimming removes 4 bases and from J it removes 0 bases, while the gene matches leave 4 bases of the junction unaccounted for. Looking up the germline V gene (reference sequence) yields CDR1 DFQATT and CDR2 SNEGSKA. The method was 5' RACE. Instrument on record: Illumina HiSeq 2500. A second about 7 to 11 cycle PCR used a sample-barcoded 5' primer and a J-beta primer mix. A template-switch 5' adaptor carrying 12 random nucleotides introduced a unique molecular identifier onto each TCR beta cDNA molecule. Each sample yielded at least 2.5 million CDR3-containing paired-end reads. All of the RNA was converted into first-strand cDNA using the Mint cDNA synthesis kit, with a TRBC-specific oligonucleotide serving as the primer. After uracil-DNA glycosylase treatment, a first 18-cycle PCR used universal primers M1SS and BC2_uni_R on all cDNA. For the original study's pipeline: For normalization, 1 million high-quality reads, each with a distinct molecular identifier, were randomly selected from each sample. Instead of being binned into consensus sequences, reads that shared molecular identifiers were thrown out. MiTCR, run with a Q25 quality threshold and the strictest error-elimination algorithm, handled CDR3 identification, clonotype clustering and error correction. A nonparametric unseen species model with Euler transformation was used to estimate lower-bound total TCR beta diversity. TCRdb trimmed public reads at Q25 via fastp, called clones via MiXCR and kept in-frame beta chains. Rows are unified per CDR3 protein, each entry keeping the most common DNA and genes. The V and J calls come from TCRdb's annotation, not from the publication. The sample has approximately 800,000 distinct CDR3 sequences on record, 58% of them singletons. Approximately 23% of the sample goes to the ten largest clones.

Findings and caveats that apply to the study as a whole: Since profiling was done on bulk unsorted PBMCs, naive and antigen-experienced compartments could not be conclusively compared. Estimates of total diversity based on one million sequenced T cells were considered lower bounds and underestimates. As age increased, observed TCR beta diversity per million T cells dropped in a roughly linear way, and a significant reduction was already evident by age about 40. The long-lived group showed more naive CD4+ T cells, fewer expanded clones and increased TCR diversity than the aged group, suggesting age selection. Because the CMV infection status of the donors was unknown, age-related changes in expanded clonotypes may potentially have been confounded. Observed TCR beta diversity correlated strongly with the percentage of naive T cells measured by flow cytometry.

The roughly 39 donors, aged about 6 to 95 years, were systemically healthy Caucasian individuals from Russia. Each donor gave 8 to 10 milliliters of peripheral blood, collected into EDTA-treated Vacutainer tubes. Ficoll-Paque density-gradient centrifugation was used to isolate PBMCs, with at least 6.5 million per sample. Trizol reagent was used to extract total RNA from the PBMCs, yielding at least 5 micrograms per sample. For every donor, an aliquot of PBMCs went through flow cytometry to measure the percentages of naive CD45RAhigh/CD27high T cells. About this clonotype: This receptor's antigen is unknown. No base qualities exist here, and no much larger clone lies one base off it.

The sequence links TRBV20-1 to TRBJ2-3, and 13 bases in between align with TRBD2. This receptor was identified in a man under 40 in good health. The sequenced material came from blood. The sequenced DNA is TGCAGTGCTACCGGACTAGCGGGAGTCAGCACAGATACGCAGTATTTT. It encodes CSATGLAGVSTDTQYF.